Below, 6 T cell receptor beta chains from the same sample are listed, as sequenced in a study of spatial heterogeneity in lung cancer. A single record per CDR3 protein comes from TCRdb applying MiXCR to the 5' RACE reads. Of 15,000 to 20,000 distinct CDR3 sequences in the sample, over 9% were seen once. Time point specified: blood at routine non-recurrence follow-up after resection. The sequencing used PBMCs, collected at follow-up. Receptor source: a male donor with early-stage non-small cell lung cancer.

This clonotype showed up just a few times. V is TRBV29-1 and J is TRBJ2-1, with TRBD2 matching 10 bases. CDR1 SQVTM and CDR2 ANQGSEA come from the germline V gene. The CDR3 contains 14 residues. Trimming removed 7 bases from V and 2 bases from J; junction bases left unmatched: 5. The CDR3 spells CSALAGDAYNEQFF. The CDR3 coding sequence is TGCAGCGCCCTAGCGGGGGACGCCTACAATGAGCAGTTCTTC.

This clonotype was found many times. The V and J genes are TRBV7-9 and TRBJ2-3; TRBD2 matches 13 bases. With 5 bases clipped from V and 4 bases from J, the junction kept 6 bases outside the gene matches. CDR3 length equals 16 residues. The germline gives CDR1 SEHNR, CDR2 FQNEAQ (reference sequence). CDR3 residues: CASSQLAGGPADTQYF. CDR3 nucleotides: TGTGCCAGCAGCCAACTAGCGGGAGGGCCCGCAGATACGCAGTATTTT.

The table lists this clonotype with many counts. This rearrangement joins TRBV12-3 or TRBV12-4 to TRBJ2-4, with D hard to call. There are 13 residues in the CDR3. The V end lost 6 bases, the J end lost 0 bases, and 6 bases lay between the germline ends. The CDR3 region has the DNA TGTGCCAGCAGGCCGGTAGCCAAAAACATTCAGTACTTC. This codes for CASRPVAKNIQYF.

This clonotype was found many times. V usage is TRBV2 and J usage is TRBJ2-7, with D perhaps matching TRBD1 (5 bases). CDR1 is SNHLY, CDR2 FYNNEI, per germline. V lost 3 bases and J lost 6, with 15 bases in between. This CDR3 spans 14 amino acids. The CDR3 DNA sequence: TGTGCCAGCAGTGAGGCGGCAGGGCGAGGCGAGCAGTACTTC. It translates to CASSEAAGRGEQYF.

V gene TRBV20-1 combines with J gene TRBJ1-5; D remains unclear. The CDR3 loop spans 13 amino acids. Per the germline V gene, CDR1 is DFQATT and CDR2 is SNEGSKA (reference sequence). Trimming shortened V by 4 bases and J by 7 bases, and 14 bases separated the two germline ends. The CDR3 bases are TGCAGTGCTAACAAAAGGGTTAAACAGCCCCAGCATTTT. Protein product: CSANKRVKQPQHF.

The DNA for the CDR3 is TGTGCCAGCAGTTACCCCACCCGGGACAGGGGCCTTAATTTTGGGAAAATCCACGAGCAGTACTTC. It specifies CASSYPTRDRGLNFGKIHEQYF. This rearrangement joins TRBV6-2 or TRBV6-3 to TRBJ2-7; 10 bases fit TRBD1. V lost 2 bases and J lost 5; bases outside the gene matches: 27. This CDR3 region has 22 residues. Looked up from germline, CDR1 is MNHEY and CDR2 is SVGEGT.